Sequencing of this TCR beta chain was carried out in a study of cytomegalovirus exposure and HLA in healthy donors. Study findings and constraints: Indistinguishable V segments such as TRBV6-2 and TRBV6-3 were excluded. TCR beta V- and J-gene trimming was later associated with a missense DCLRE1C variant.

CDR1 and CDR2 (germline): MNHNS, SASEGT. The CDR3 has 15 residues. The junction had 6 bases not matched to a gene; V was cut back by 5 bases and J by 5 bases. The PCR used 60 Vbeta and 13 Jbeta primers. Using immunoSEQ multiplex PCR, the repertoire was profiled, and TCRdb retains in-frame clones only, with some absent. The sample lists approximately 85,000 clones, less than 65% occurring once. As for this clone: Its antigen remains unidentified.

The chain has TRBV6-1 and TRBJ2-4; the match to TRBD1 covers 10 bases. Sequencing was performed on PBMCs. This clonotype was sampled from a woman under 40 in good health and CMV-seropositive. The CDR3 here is CASSSVTGGENIQYF. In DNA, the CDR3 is TGTGCCAGCAGTTCAGTGACAGGGGGCGAAAACATTCAGTACTTC.